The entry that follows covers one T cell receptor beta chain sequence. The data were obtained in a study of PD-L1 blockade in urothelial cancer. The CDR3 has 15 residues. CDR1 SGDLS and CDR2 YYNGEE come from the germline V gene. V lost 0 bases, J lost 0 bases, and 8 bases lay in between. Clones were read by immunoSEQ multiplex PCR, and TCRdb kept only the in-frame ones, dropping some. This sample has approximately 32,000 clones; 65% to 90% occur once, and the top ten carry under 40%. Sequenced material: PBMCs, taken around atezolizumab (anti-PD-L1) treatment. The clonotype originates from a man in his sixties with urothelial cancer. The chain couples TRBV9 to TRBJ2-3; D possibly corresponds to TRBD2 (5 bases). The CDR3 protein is CASSVDGVSTDTQYF. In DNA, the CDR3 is TGTGCCAGCAGCGTAGACGGGGTCAGCACAGATACGCAGTATTTT.